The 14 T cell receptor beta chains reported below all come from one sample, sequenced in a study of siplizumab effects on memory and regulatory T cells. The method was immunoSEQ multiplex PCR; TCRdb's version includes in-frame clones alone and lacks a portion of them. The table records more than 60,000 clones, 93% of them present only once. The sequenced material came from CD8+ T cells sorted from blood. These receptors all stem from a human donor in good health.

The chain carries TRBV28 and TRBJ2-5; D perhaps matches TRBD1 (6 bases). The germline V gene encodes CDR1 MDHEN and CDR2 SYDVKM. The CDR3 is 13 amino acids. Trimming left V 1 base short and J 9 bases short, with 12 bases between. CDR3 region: CASSLFPGQPQYF. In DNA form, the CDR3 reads TGTGCCAGCAGTTTATTCCCGGGACAACCCCAGTACTTC.

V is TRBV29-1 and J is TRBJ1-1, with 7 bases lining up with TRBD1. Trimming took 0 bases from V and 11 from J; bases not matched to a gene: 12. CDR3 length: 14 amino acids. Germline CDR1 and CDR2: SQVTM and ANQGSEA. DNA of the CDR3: TGCAGCGTTGAAGATGGGGACAGTTCCCTGGAGGCTTTCTTT. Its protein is CSVEDGDSSLEAFF.

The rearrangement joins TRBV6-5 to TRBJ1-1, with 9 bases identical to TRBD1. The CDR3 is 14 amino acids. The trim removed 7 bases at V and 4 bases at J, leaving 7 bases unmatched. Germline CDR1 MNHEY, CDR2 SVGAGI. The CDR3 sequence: CASKPGTGITEAFF. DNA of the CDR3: TGTGCCAGCAAACCCGGGACAGGGATCACTGAAGCTTTCTTT.

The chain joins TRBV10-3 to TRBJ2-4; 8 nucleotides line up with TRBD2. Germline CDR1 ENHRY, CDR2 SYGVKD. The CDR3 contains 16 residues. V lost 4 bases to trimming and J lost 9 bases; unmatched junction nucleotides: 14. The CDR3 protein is CAISGDARGGGSIQYF. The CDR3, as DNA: TGTGCCATCAGTGGAGACGCCCGGGGGGGCGGTAGCATTCAGTACTTC.

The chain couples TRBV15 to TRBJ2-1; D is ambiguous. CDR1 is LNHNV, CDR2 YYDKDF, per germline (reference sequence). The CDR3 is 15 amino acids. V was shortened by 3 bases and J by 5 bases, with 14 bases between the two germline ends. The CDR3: CATSSPGPYNNEQFF. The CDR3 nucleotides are TGTGCCACCAGCAGCCCCGGACCGTATAACAATGAGCAGTTCTTC.

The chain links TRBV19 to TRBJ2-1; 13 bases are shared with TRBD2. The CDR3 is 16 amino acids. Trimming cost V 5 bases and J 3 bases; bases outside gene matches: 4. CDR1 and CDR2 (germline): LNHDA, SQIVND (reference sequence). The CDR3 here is CASSVLAGGIYNEQFF. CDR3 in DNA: TGTGCCAGTAGTGTACTAGCGGGGGGGATCTACAATGAGCAGTTCTTC.

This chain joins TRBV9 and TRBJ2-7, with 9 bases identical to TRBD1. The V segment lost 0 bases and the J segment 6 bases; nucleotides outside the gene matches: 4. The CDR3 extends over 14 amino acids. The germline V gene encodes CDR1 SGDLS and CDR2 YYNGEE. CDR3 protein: CASSVGTGEPEQYF. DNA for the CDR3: TGTGCCAGCAGCGTAGGGACAGGGGAACCCGAGCAGTACTTC.

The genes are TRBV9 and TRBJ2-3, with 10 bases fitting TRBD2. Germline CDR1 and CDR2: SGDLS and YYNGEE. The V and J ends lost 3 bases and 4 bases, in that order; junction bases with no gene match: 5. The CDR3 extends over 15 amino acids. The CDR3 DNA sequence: TGTGCCAGCAGCGATAGCGGGGGGCCCGCAGATACGCAGTATTTT. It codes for CASSDSGGPADTQYF.

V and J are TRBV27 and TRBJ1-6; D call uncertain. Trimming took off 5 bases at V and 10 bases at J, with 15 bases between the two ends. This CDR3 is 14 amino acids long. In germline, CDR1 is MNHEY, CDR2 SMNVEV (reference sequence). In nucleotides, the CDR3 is TGTGCCAGCAGTCTAGAGACCCTTGGGTCACCCCTCCACTTT. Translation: CASSLETLGSPLHF.

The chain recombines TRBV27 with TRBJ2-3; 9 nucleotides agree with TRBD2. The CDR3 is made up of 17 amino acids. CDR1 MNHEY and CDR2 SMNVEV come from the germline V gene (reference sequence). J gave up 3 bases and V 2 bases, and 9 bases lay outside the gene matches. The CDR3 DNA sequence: TGTGCCAGCAGTTTAGATGGCGGGGGGGCCATAACAGATACGCAGTATTTT. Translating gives CASSLDGGGAITDTQYF.

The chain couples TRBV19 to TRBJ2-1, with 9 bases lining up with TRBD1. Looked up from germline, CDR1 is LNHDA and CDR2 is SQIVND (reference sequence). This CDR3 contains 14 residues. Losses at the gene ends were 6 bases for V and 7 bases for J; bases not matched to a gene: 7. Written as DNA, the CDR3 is TGTGCCAGTAGAACAGGGGGCGGCAGAAATGAGCAGTTCTTC. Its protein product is CASRTGGGRNEQFF.

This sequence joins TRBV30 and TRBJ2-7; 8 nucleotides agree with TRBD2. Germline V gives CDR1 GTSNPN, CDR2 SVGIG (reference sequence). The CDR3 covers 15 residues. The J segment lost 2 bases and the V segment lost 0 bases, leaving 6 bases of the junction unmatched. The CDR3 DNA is TGTGCCTGGAGTGTAGGTAGCGGGGACCCCTACGAGCAGTACTTC. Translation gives CAWSVGSGDPYEQYF.

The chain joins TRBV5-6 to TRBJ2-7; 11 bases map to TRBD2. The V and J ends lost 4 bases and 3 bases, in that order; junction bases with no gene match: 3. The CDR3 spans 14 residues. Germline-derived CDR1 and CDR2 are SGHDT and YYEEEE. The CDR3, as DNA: TGTGCCAGCAGCACGGGACTAGCGGTCTACGAGCAGTACTTC. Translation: CASSTGLAVYEQYF.

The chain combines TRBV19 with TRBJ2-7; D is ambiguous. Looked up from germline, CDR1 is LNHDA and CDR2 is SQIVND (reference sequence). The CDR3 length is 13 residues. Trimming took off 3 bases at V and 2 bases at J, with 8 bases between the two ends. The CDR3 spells CASSMSSPYEQYF. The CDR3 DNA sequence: TGTGCCAGTAGTATGTCCAGCCCCTACGAGCAGTACTTC.